A selection of T cell receptor beta chains follows, all from one sample in a study of blood T cell repertoires in COVID-19. The assay was immunoSEQ multiplex PCR, and TCRdb's table has in-frame clones only and misses some. Of 95,000 to 150,000 clones listed, approximately 89% are singletons. The material sequenced was peripheral blood. The source of these receptors is a woman of 80 years or more with COVID-19, enrolled during active disease. CDR3s include the opening cysteine and the closing phenylalanine or tryptophan. Fields, in order: CDR3 length, D gene, V gene, J gene, clone size, CDR3 protein, CDR3 DNA. D genes are given only for firm matches. Rows give clone size only sometimes, using once, few, many, or a class for an expanded clone.

13,TRBD2,TRBV3-1/TRBV3-2,TRBJ2-7,NA,CASSPRVAGEQYF,TGTGCCAGCAGCCCCCGGGTAGCGGGCGAGCAGTACTTC
15,TRBD1,TRBV5-1,TRBJ1-1,NA,CASSPDRGTNTEAFF,TGCGCCAGCAGCCCAGACAGGGGGACGAACACTGAAGCTTTCTTT
10,NA,TRBV29-1,TRBJ2-3,NA,CSAYLDTQYF,TGCAGCGCCTACTTGGATACGCAGTATTTT
19,TRBD1,TRBV7-8,TRBJ2-5,NA,CASSFNVISGTGVTGTQYF,TGTGCCAGCAGCTTTAATGTCATCTCCGGGACAGGGGTCACCGGGACCCAGTACTTC
13,NA,TRBV6-5,TRBJ2-7,NA,CASRPSTVYEQYF,TGTGCCAGCAGACCATCGACAGTCTACGAGCAGTACTTC
15,TRBD1,TRBV2,TRBJ2-4,NA,CASSPRGQVTSIQYF,TGTGCCAGTTCGCCCCGGGGACAGGTCACGTCCATTCAGTACTTC
16,TRBD1,TRBV18,TRBJ1-6,NA,CASSQTGDRFNSPLHF,TGTGCCAGCTCCCAAACCGGGGACAGATTTAATTCACCCCTCCACTTT
15,NA,TRBV19,TRBJ2-7,NA,CASSIAASGVYEQYF,TGTGCCAGTAGTATAGCCGCCTCGGGGGTCTACGAGCAGTACTTC
14,NA,TRBV7-9,TRBJ1-5,NA,CASSSFNSNQPQHF,TGTGCCAGCAGCTCCTTTAATAGCAATCAGCCCCAGCATTTT
13,NA,TRBV7-2,TRBJ2-5,NA,CASRGSSAETQYF,TGTGCCAGCAGGGGTTCTAGCGCAGAGACCCAGTACTTC
13,NA,TRBV7-7,TRBJ2-7,few,CASSLAEGYEQYF,TGTGCTAGCAGCTTAGCGGAGGGTTACGAGCAGTACTTC
11,TRBD1,TRBV7-6,TRBJ2-3,NA,CASSQRTGLYF,TGTGCCAGCAGCCAACGGACAGGGCTGTATTTT
15,TRBD1,TRBV5-4,TRBJ1-5,few,CASSTGTGTNQPQHF,TGTGCCAGCAGCACCGGGACAGGGACTAATCAGCCCCAGCATTTT
19,NA,TRBV19,TRBJ2-4,NA,CASSIAKGLPAGAKNIQYF,TGTGCCAGTAGTATAGCTAAAGGGCTCCCAGCGGGAGCCAAAAACATTCAGTACTTC
15,NA,TRBV5-1,TRBJ2-3,NA,CASSLGSARTDTQYF,TGCGCCAGCAGCTTGGGTAGCGCCCGCACAGATACGCAGTATTTT
15,NA,TRBV19,TRBJ2-1,NA,CASSISQNGYNEQFF,TGTGCCAGTAGTATATCTCAAAACGGTTACAATGAGCAGTTCTTC
14,TRBD1,TRBV9,TRBJ1-1,NA,CASSVEGGYTEAFF,TGTGCCAGCAGCGTAGAAGGGGGCTACACTGAAGCTTTCTTT
16,NA,TRBV4-1,TRBJ2-1,few,CASSSRQADAYNEQFF,TGCGCCAGCAGCTCAAGACAGGCCGACGCCTACAATGAGCAGTTCTTC
15,TRBD2,TRBV4-2,TRBJ2-3,NA,CASSPLAGSTDTQYF,TGTGCCAGCAGCCCCCTAGCGGGGAGCACAGATACGCAGTATTTT
11,NA,TRBV3-1/TRBV3-2,TRBJ1-1,NA,CASSQSAEAFF,TGTGCCAGCAGCCAGAGCGCTGAAGCTTTCTTT
19,TRBD2,TRBV10-3,TRBJ2-1,NA,CAISGPLAGVPKDGDEQFF,TGTGCCATCAGTGGTCCCCTAGCGGGAGTCCCCAAGGACGGTGATGAGCAGTTCTTC
15,TRBD2,TRBV6-5,TRBJ2-5,NA,CASSPLAGELETQYF,TGTGCCAGCAGTCCCTTAGCGGGAGAGTTAGAGACCCAGTACTTC
16,NA,TRBV4-2,TRBJ1-4,few,CASSQDFQGSSEKLFF,TGTGCCAGCAGCCAAGATTTTCAGGGGTCGAGTGAAAAACTGTTTTTT
15,NA,TRBV18,TRBJ1-4,NA,CASSPFSVGGEKLFF,TGTGCCAGCTCACCCTTCTCAGTAGGCGGTGAAAAACTGTTTTTT
13,TRBD2,TRBV7-9,TRBJ2-7,NA,CASSFRLAGEQYF,TGTGCCAGCAGCTTTAGGCTAGCGGGTGAGCAGTACTTC
16,NA,TRBV15,TRBJ1-6,NA,CATSRDLDSNNSPLHF,TGTGCCACCAGCAGAGATCTGGACAGCAATAATTCACCCCTCCACTTT
12,NA,TRBV28,TRBJ2-2,NA,CASSLRVGELFF,TGTGCCAGCAGTTTGCGCGTGGGGGAGCTGTTTTTT
20,TRBD1,TRBV27,TRBJ2-7,NA,CASSLHAFPGQGAYSWEQYF,TGTGCCAGCAGTTTACATGCTTTTCCGGGACAGGGTGCATATTCGTGGGAGCAGTACTTC
14,NA,TRBV16,TRBJ2-1,NA,CASSQLGGDNEQFF,TGTGCCAGCAGCCAATTAGGGGGGGACAATGAGCAGTTCTTC
14,NA,TRBV10-3,TRBJ2-7,NA,CAISEVGSSYEQYF,TGTGCCATCAGTGAGGTGGGGAGCTCCTACGAGCAGTACTTC
14,NA,TRBV7-3,TRBJ1-3,NA,CASSLTGGGNTIYF,TGTGCCAGCAGCTTAACGGGGGGAGGAAACACCATATATTTT
14,TRBD1,TRBV6-5,TRBJ2-7,NA,CASSLSDREYEQYF,TGTGCCAGCAGCCTCTCGGACAGGGAATACGAGCAGTACTTC
14,NA,TRBV11-3,TRBJ2-2,NA,CASSRDSLPGELFF,TGTGCCAGCAGCCGAGACTCCCTGCCCGGGGAGCTGTTTTTT
16,TRBD1,TRBV7-9,TRBJ1-1,once,CASSLKLGTGSPEAFF,TGTGCCAGCAGCTTAAAGCTGGGGACAGGGAGTCCGGAAGCTTTCTTT
12,NA,TRBV28,TRBJ1-5,NA,CASSLTSQPQHF,TGTGCCAGCAGTCTAACCTCTCAGCCCCAGCATTTT
14,NA,TRBV5-6,TRBJ1-5,NA,CASREQGSNQPQHF,TGTGCCAGCAGGGAACAGGGTAGCAATCAGCCCCAGCATTTT
13,NA,TRBV7-3,TRBJ1-1,NA,CASSEQGRTEAFF,TGTGCCAGCAGCGAACAGGGTCGGACTGAAGCTTTCTTT
14,NA,TRBV19,TRBJ1-5,NA,CASRPRGSNQPQHF,TGTGCCAGTAGGCCTAGGGGGAGCAATCAGCCCCAGCATTTT
11,NA,TRBV5-3,TRBJ2-7,NA,CARAGSVGQYF,TGTGCCAGAGCGGGATCCGTGGGGCAGTACTTC
12,NA,TRBV7-9,TRBJ2-1,NA,CASKEIDNEQFF,TGTGCCAGCAAAGAGATTGACAATGAGCAGTTCTTC
15,TRBD2,TRBV7-2,TRBJ2-1,once,CASSLTSGTLNEQFF,TGTGCCAGCAGCCTGACTAGCGGGACCCTCAATGAGCAGTTCTTC
16,TRBD2,TRBV3-1/TRBV3-2,TRBJ2-7,NA,CASSPGVAGSSYEQYF,TGTGCCAGCAGCCCCGGGGTAGCGGGTTCCTCCTACGAGCAGTACTTC
13,NA,TRBV28,TRBJ1-4,NA,CASNTAGRGKLFF,TGTGCCAGCAATACCGCAGGGAGGGGCAAACTGTTTTTT
14,NA,TRBV27,TRBJ2-7,NA,CASSLSFSALEQYF,TGTGCCAGCAGTTTATCGTTCAGTGCCCTCGAGCAGTACTTC
17,TRBD1,TRBV18,TRBJ2-2,once,CASSPPGTGVNSGELFF,TGTGCCAGCTCACCTCCCGGGACAGGGGTCAATAGCGGGGAGCTGTTTTTT
13,NA,TRBV28,TRBJ1-6,NA,CASSPAADSPLHF,TGTGCCAGCAGTCCCGCGGCGGATTCACCCCTCCACTTT
16,NA,TRBV4-1,TRBJ2-7,NA,CASSQDPQIFQNEQYF,TGCGCCAGCAGCCAAGATCCTCAGATTTTCCAAAACGAGCAGTACTTC
13,NA,TRBV5-1,TRBJ1-5,NA,CASSLSGSQPQHF,TGCGCCAGCAGCTTGTCCGGGTCCCAGCCCCAGCATTTT
16,TRBD1,TRBV15,TRBJ2-3,NA,CATSRGTGGRADTQYF,TGTGCCACCAGCAGAGGAACAGGGGGCCGGGCAGATACGCAGTATTTT
16,TRBD2,TRBV23-1,TRBJ2-7,NA,CASSLGSGTTAYEQYF,TGCGCCAGCAGCCTAGGAAGTGGGACTACCGCCTACGAGCAGTACTTC
15,TRBD1,TRBV6-6,TRBJ1-5,NA,CASRTQGRSNQPQHF,TGTGCCAGCCGGACACAGGGGCGTAGCAATCAGCCCCAGCATTTT
14,NA,TRBV6-6,TRBJ1-1,NA,CASSYPRVGTEAFF,TGTGCCAGCAGTTACCCCAGGGTTGGAACTGAAGCTTTCTTT